The rows below give T cell receptor beta chains drawn from one sample of a study of blood T cell repertoires in COVID-19. Measured with immunoSEQ multiplex PCR; TCRdb has only the in-frame clones, and not every one. Among more than 250,000 clones, 87% were seen once, and the ten largest hold 1%. The specimen sequenced was peripheral blood. The receptor set was obtained from a man between 50 and 59 years old with active or convalescent COVID-19. Each CDR3 is given with its conserved first and last residue. Each record gives: D gene, clone size, V gene, J gene, CDR3 protein, CDR3 DNA. D genes are given only for firm matches. Only part of the rows carry a size: once, few, many, or a class if the clone is expanded.

>.|.|TRBV6-2/TRBV6-3|TRBJ1-5
CASSYSVKRNQPQHF
TGTGCCAGCAGTTACTCAGTGAAGAGGAATCAGCCCCAGCATTTT
>.|.|TRBV4-3|TRBJ1-2
CASTELPQDPYGYTF
TGCGCCAGCACCGAATTACCACAGGATCCGTATGGCTACACCTTC
>TRBD1|.|TRBV25-1|TRBJ1-4
CASSESGRGPEKLFF
TGTGCCAGCAGTGAATCAGGCAGGGGGCCTGAAAAACTGTTTTTT
>.|.|TRBV12-3/TRBV12-4|TRBJ1-6
CASSSGRGSPLHF
TGTGCCAGCAGTTCCGGCAGGGGTTCACCCCTCCACTTT
>.|.|TRBV10-2|TRBJ1-6
CASSESPVYNSPLHF
TGCGCCAGCAGTGAGTCGCCAGTCTATAATTCACCCCTCCACTTT
>TRBD1|once|TRBV30|TRBJ2-7
CAWTWGGDRGYGYEQYF
TGTGCCTGGACCTGGGGGGGAGACAGGGGGTATGGGTACGAGCAGTACTTC
>TRBD1|once|TRBV23-1|TRBJ1-6
CASSQSWADRRIDLHF
TGCGCCAGCAGTCAATCATGGGCGGACAGGAGAATCGACCTCCACTTT
>.|.|TRBV28|TRBJ1-2
CASSLDLQGDYYGYTF
TGTGCCAGCAGTTTAGATCTACAGGGTGACTACTATGGCTACACCTTC
>.|.|TRBV19|TRBJ1-4
CASSIGGASNEKLFF
TGTGCCAGTAGTATCGGGGGGGCTTCTAATGAAAAACTGTTTTTT
>TRBD1|few|TRBV9|TRBJ2-7
CASSVGGTGGRYEQYF
TGTGCCAGCAGCGTAGGCGGGACAGGGGGTAGGTACGAGCAGTACTTC
>TRBD1|.|TRBV5-1|TRBJ1-4
CASSLAPTGQGSDEKLFF
TGCGCCAGCAGCTTGGCCCCAACGGGACAGGGAAGCGATGAAAAACTGTTTTTT
>.|.|TRBV19|TRBJ1-6
CASSSEQSPLHF
TGTGCCAGTAGTTCCGAACAGTCACCCCTCCACTTT
>.|.|TRBV7-2|TRBJ1-2
CASSEHDSPPNYGYTF
TGTGCCAGCAGCGAACACGACAGCCCACCTAACTATGGCTACACCTTC
>TRBD1|.|TRBV29-1|TRBJ2-5
CSVERGRRETQYF
TGCAGCGTTGAGAGGGGGCGCCGGGAGACCCAGTACTTC
>.|.|TRBV4-1|TRBJ2-1
CASSRGGGQNEQFF
TGCGCCAGCAGCCGCGGTGGGGGCCAAAATGAGCAGTTCTTC
>.|once|TRBV3-1/TRBV3-2|TRBJ2-7
CASSQGSQGHEQYF
TGTGCCAGCAGCCAAGGATCACAGGGCCACGAGCAGTACTTC
>.|.|TRBV5-1|TRBJ1-4
CASSPTSGVANEKLFF
TGCGCCAGCAGCCCAACCTCGGGGGTAGCTAATGAAAAACTGTTTTTT
>.|.|TRBV27|TRBJ1-5
CASSFRGSNQPQHF
TGTGCCAGCAGTTTTCGGGGTAGCAATCAGCCCCAGCATTTT
>TRBD1|.|TRBV7-6|TRBJ2-1
CASSLDRGTYNEQFF
TGTGCCAGCAGCTTAGACAGGGGAACCTACAATGAGCAGTTCTTC
>TRBD1|few|TRBV20-1|TRBJ2-7
CSAMRQGQQYF
TGCAGTGCTATGAGACAGGGCCAGCAGTACTTC
>.|.|TRBV30|TRBJ1-1
CAWGGGGTEAFF
TGTGCCTGGGGAGGAGGGGGCACTGAAGCTTTCTTT
>.|.|TRBV10-2|TRBJ2-5
CASSDVTGYQETQYF
TGCGCCAGCAGTGATGTCACAGGGTACCAAGAGACCCAGTACTTC
>TRBD1|once|TRBV15|TRBJ1-4
CATSRYPGQGLHEKLFF
TGTGCCACCAGCAGGTACCCGGGACAGGGCCTTCATGAAAAACTGTTTTTT
>.|.|TRBV18|TRBJ2-7
CASSPGGNGEQYF
TGTGCCAGCTCACCGGGCGGGAACGGCGAGCAGTACTTC
>.|.|TRBV7-6|TRBJ1-4
CASTEYANQGGEKLFF
TGTGCCAGCACCGAATACGCAAACCAGGGAGGCGAAAAACTGTTTTTT
>TRBD2|once|TRBV11-3|TRBJ2-3
CASSTTAGVTDTQYF
TGTGCCAGCAGCACCACAGCGGGGGTCACAGATACGCAGTATTTT
>.|once|TRBV6-5|TRBJ1-5
CASDSGGPQHF
TGTGCCAGCGACAGCGGGGGTCCCCAGCATTTT
>.|.|TRBV29-1|TRBJ2-2
CSVTVGTGELFF
TGCAGCGTCACAGTGGGCACCGGGGAGCTGTTTTTT
>TRBD2|.|TRBV7-3|TRBJ2-1
CASSLGLADGEQFF
TGTGCCAGCAGCTTAGGACTAGCGGATGGTGAGCAGTTCTTC
>.|.|TRBV7-2|TRBJ2-3
CASSLVDFTDTQYF
TGTGCCAGCAGCTTAGTTGACTTCACAGATACGCAGTATTTT
>.|.|TRBV18|TRBJ1-1
CASSPYNLNTEAFF
TGTGCCAGCTCACCATATAACTTGAACACTGAAGCTTTCTTT
>.|.|TRBV2|TRBJ1-6
CASRYNSYNSPLHF
TGTGCCAGCAGGTACAACTCCTATAATTCACCCCTCCACTTT
>.|.|TRBV19|TRBJ2-7
CATSPDRSYEQYF
TGTGCCACCTCACCCGACAGGTCCTACGAGCAGTACTTC
>.|.|TRBV27|TRBJ1-6
CASLGGGYNSPLHF
TGTGCCAGCCTGGGGGGGGGTTATAATTCACCCCTCCACTTT
>TRBD2|.|TRBV5-1|TRBJ2-5
CASAEPTSGGAWETQYF
TGCGCCAGCGCGGAACCGACTAGCGGAGGGGCCTGGGAGACCCAGTACTTC
>TRBD2|.|TRBV7-7|TRBJ2-1
CASSLADLAGAYNEQFF
TGTGCTAGCAGCTTAGCCGATCTAGCGGGGGCGTACAATGAGCAGTTCTTC
>.|.|TRBV9|TRBJ2-1
CASSVEGNGVNEQFF
TGTGCCAGCAGCGTAGAAGGAAATGGAGTTAATGAGCAGTTCTTC
>.|.|TRBV7-2|TRBJ2-2
CASSSGLTNTGELFF
TGTGCCAGCAGCTCGGGACTGACTAACACCGGGGAGCTGTTTTTT
>.|.|TRBV5-4|TRBJ1-5
CASSLEPGQPQHF
TGTGCCAGCAGCTTGGAGCCGGGACAGCCCCAGCATTTT
>.|.|TRBV15|TRBJ1-6
CATSNPESGRYNSPLHF
TGTGCCACCAGCAACCCTGAATCGGGGAGATATAATTCACCCCTCCACTTT
>.|.|TRBV7-9|TRBJ1-6
CASSFGSSYNSPLHF
TGTGCCAGCAGCTTTGGGAGCTCCTATAATTCACCCCTCCACTTT
>TRBD2|.|TRBV7-7|TRBJ2-7
CASSLSGSYEQYF
TGTGCCAGCAGCCTGAGCGGGAGCTACGAGCAGTACTTC
>TRBD2|.|TRBV28|TRBJ2-5
CASSPSSYSGSGETQYF
TGTGCCAGCAGTCCGAGCTCTTATAGCGGGAGCGGAGAGACCCAGTACTTC
>TRBD2|once|TRBV28|TRBJ2-3
CASNPRDYSTDTQYF
TGTGCCAGCAACCCCCGGGACTACAGCACAGATACGCAGTATTTT
>TRBD1|.|TRBV10-1|TRBJ2-4
CASSDDRTGGNIQYF
TGCGCCAGCAGTGACGACCGGACAGGGGGCAACATTCAGTACTTC
>.|.|TRBV11-2|TRBJ2-1
CASSEGNYNEQFF
TGTGCCAGCAGCGAGGGAAACTACAATGAGCAGTTCTTC
>TRBD1|few|TRBV2|TRBJ1-6
CATTGAGTANSPLHF
TGTGCCACCACAGGGGCCGGGACAGCCAATTCACCCCTCCACTTT
>.|.|TRBV25-1|TRBJ1-1
CASSEVGGKATEAFF
TGTGCCAGCAGTGAGGTGGGGGGGAAGGCCACTGAAGCTTTCTTT
>.|.|TRBV27|TRBJ2-5
CASSLQGPQETQYF
TGTGCCAGCAGTTTACAGGGGCCGCAAGAGACCCAGTACTTC
>.|.|TRBV28|TRBJ2-5
CASSLGQRGETQYF
TGTGCCAGCAGTTTGGGACAGCGGGGGGAGACCCAGTACTTC
>.|.|TRBV11-1|TRBJ2-3
CASSSEGGVADTQYF
TGTGCCAGCAGCTCAGAAGGGGGGGTTGCAGATACGCAGTATTTT
>.|.|TRBV29-1|TRBJ2-1
CSVLGREAPYNEQFF
TGCAGCGTGCTGGGTAGGGAGGCGCCCTACAATGAGCAGTTCTTC
>TRBD1|.|TRBV5-1|TRBJ1-2
CASSLAQTGDGYTF
TGCGCCAGCAGCTTGGCCCAAACAGGGGATGGCTACACCTTC
>.|few|TRBV18|TRBJ1-1
CASVPGGGGEAFF
TGTGCCTCCGTCCCGGGGGGAGGGGGTGAAGCTTTCTTT
>TRBD1|.|TRBV7-3|TRBJ1-6
CASSLNPGGNSPLHF
TGTGCCAGCAGCTTAAATCCAGGGGGAAATTCACCCCTCCACTTT